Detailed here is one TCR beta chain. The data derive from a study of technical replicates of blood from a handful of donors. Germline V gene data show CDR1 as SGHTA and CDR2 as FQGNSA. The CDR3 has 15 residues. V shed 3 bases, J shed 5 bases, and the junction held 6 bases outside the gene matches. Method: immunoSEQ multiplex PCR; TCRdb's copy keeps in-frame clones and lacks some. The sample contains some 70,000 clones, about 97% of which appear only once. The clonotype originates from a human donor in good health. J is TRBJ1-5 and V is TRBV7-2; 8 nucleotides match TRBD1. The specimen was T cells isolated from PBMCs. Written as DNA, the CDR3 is TGTGCCAGCAGCTTCCGAACAGGGGGAGATCAGCCCCAGCATTTT. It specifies CASSFRTGGDQPQHF.